Below, one T cell receptor (beta chain) is given with its context. In this sample, this clone turned up a few times. It lacks a known antigen. Base qualities are not provided; no much larger clone lies one nucleotide away. The sample is drawn from a study of beta chain features in type 1 diabetes (dated by TCRdb to 2017 to 2018). Looking at the study overall: Patients and healthy donors did not differ in mean age, gender distribution, total cell number or subset yield. A total of approximately 100,000,000 sorted cells were examined across all samples, and the number of cells per subset was strongly correlated with RNA yield. The study compared TCRB repertoires of sorted circulating CD4+ T cell subsets between recently diagnosed type 1 diabetes patients and matched healthy donors. Regulatory and stem cell-like memory subsets were isolated from only 8 patients and roughly 8 healthy donors, whereas naive and central memory subsets came from all 30 or so donors.

Each donor gave one peripheral blood draw, roughly 0.12 L on average, collected into heparinised tubes. Using a panel that included CD45RO, CCR7, CD25, CD127, CD95 and CD27, naive, central memory, regulatory and stem cell-like memory CD4+ T cells were sorted on a BD FACSAria II. All sorted populations exceeded 95% purity. PBMCs were separated immediately by Lymphoprep density gradient centrifugation and were stained directly, without being cultured. So that batch effects would be minimized, each experiment stained and sorted samples in pairs, pairing one healthy donor with one patient. Study-wide findings and limitations: Type 1 diabetes patients showed a moderate but significant shortening of TCRB CDR3 length in all four CD4+ subsets. Because cDNA rather than genomic DNA was sequenced, highly expressing activated cells could have been over-represented, although no difference in activation and CD3 levels was found between groups. Because small numbers of individuals were included in the HLA sub-analyses, any influence of HLA type on TCRB rearrangement was left unresolved. PCR may preferentially amplify shorter templates, but because patient and control samples were amplified and corrected together, any resulting skew would affect both groups equally. At VDJ recombination sites, type 1 diabetes patients had fewer insertions and more deleted nucleotides, which implies abnormalities in thymic rearrangement. Naive, central memory and regulatory TCRB repertoires appeared more similar among patients than among healthy donors.

The CDR3 covers 17 residues, taking in both the cysteine and the phenylalanine. Kept here is only the CDR3 DNA, which spans 51 bases and is read in frame from base 1. Via the germline V gene, CDR1 is MGHRA and CDR2 YSYEKL. Cut back by 0 bases and 6 bases, the V and J ends lie 15 bases apart. The High Capacity cDNA Reverse Transcription Kit was used to reverse transcribe all of the isolated RNA, meaning that expressed TCRB transcripts were what got sequenced. Naive, central memory and regulatory T cell samples underwent deep immunoSEQ sequencing, averaging about 3.57 million total reads per sample. After sorted cells were lysed in RLT buffer, RNA was extracted with DNase-treated RNeasy Micro or Mini kits, with the choice depending on cell number. To prevent cross-contamination, every cell subset was processed on its own, while patient and healthy donor samples were processed together. The immunoSEQ multiplex PCR was used to amplify TCRB sequences from cDNA, yielding 87-bp fragments that span the CDR3 region. Sequencing of the amplicons was done on the Illumina HiSeq platform. On the authors' methods: PCR bias was computationally corrected using synthetic template baselines, reads within Hamming distance 2 were collapsed, and singletons that could not be merged were discarded. Reads were aligned against IMGT to assign V, D and J genes, CDR3 length and insertions or deletions at six rearrangement sites. Clonotype counts were normalized to sorted cell number within each subset before computing true diversity and Gini coefficients with the tcR R package. The overlap coefficient, calculated on TCRB nucleotide sequences, was used to measure repertoire sharing. TCRdb re-hosts the immuneACCESS table, in-frame sequences only. Its copies lack some clones; in the studies checked, an unresolved V gene accounts for under half of them, and the cause for the rest is not known. The V and J calls and the clone size are those of that table, but D and trimming were determined from the DNA. This sample gives almost 350,000 clones in total; around 8.5% of them show up just once. 1% of the sample comes from the top ten.

In this chain, TRBV4-1 is recombined with TRBJ1-6; matching of 5 bases hints at TRBD1 as the D gene. The TCR comes from a man between 25 and 39 years old with type 1 diabetes. The sequencing input was central memory CD4+ T cells from blood. Here the CDR3 is given as CASSQEETGRFNSPLHF. The DNA reads as follows: TGCGCCAGCAGCCAAGAGGAAACAGGCAGATTTAATTCACCCCTCCACTTT.